The 12 T cell receptor beta chains presented below share a single source sample, sequenced in a study of cytomegalovirus exposure and HLA in healthy donors. A multiplex PCR was run with 60 Vbeta primers and 13 Jbeta primers. Only in-frame clones appear in the TCRdb table, and some are missing; sequencing was by immunoSEQ multiplex PCR. The table includes 150,000 to 200,000 clones, 65% to 90% detected once. The sequencing sample was made of PBMCs. These receptors came from a woman aged 45 to 65 in good health and CMV-seronegative.

This chain uses TRBV10-3 with TRBJ2-2; 7 nucleotides align to TRBD2. J lost 1 base, V lost 8 bases, and 7 bases had no gene match. The CDR3 consists of 15 residues. CDR1 ENHRY and CDR2 SYGVKD come from the germline V gene. The CDR3 region is CAIGFGGLNTGELFF. CDR3 in DNA: TGTGCCATCGGGTTCGGGGGGTTGAACACCGGGGAGCTGTTTTTT.

This clone was detected only once. The CDR3 is CASTNLAGGANEQFF. In DNA form, the CDR3 reads TGTGCCAGCACCAATCTAGCGGGAGGGGCCAATGAGCAGTTCTTC. The chain is built from TRBV27 and TRBJ2-1, with 12 bases lining up with TRBD2. V lost 7 bases, J lost 6 bases, and 7 bases stayed unmatched. The CDR3 has 15 amino acids. Germline CDR1 reads MNHEY; CDR2 reads SMNVEV (reference sequence).

The CDR3 bases are TGTGCCAGCAGCGTAGGGGGCCCCTACAATGAGCAGTTCTTC. This encodes CASSVGGPYNEQFF. The chain uses TRBV9 and TRBJ2-1; D might be TRBD1 (5 bases). Germline values: CDR1 SGDLS, CDR2 YYNGEE. V lost 0 bases to trimming and J lost 2 bases, with 6 bases between them. The CDR3 extends over 14 amino acids.

The rearrangement links TRBV27 to TRBJ2-2; D might be TRBD2 (7 bases). Trimming left V 3 bases short and J 5 bases short, with 10 bases between. CDR1 and CDR2 from the germline V gene are MNHEY and SMNVEV (reference sequence). The CDR3 is made up of 14 amino acids. CDR3 loop: CASSLEGGTGELFF. As DNA, the CDR3 is TGTGCCAGCAGTTTGGAGGGGGGGACCGGGGAGCTGTTTTTT.

This clone was observed a few times. The CDR3 nucleotides are TGTGCCTGGAGTATTGGACAGTTAGATGGCTACACCTTC. This gives the protein CAWSIGQLDGYTF. The chain has TRBV30 and TRBJ1-2; possibly TRBD1 for D (6 bases). Germline loops: CDR1 GTSNPN, CDR2 SVGIG (reference sequence). The CDR3 has 13 residues. V dropped 2 bases and J dropped 6 bases, with 13 bases sitting between them.

The gene calls are TRBV6-6 and TRBJ2-7, with 10 positions matching TRBD1. V shed 5 bases, J shed 2 bases, and the junction held 6 bases outside the gene matches. Germline CDR1 is MNHNY and CDR2 is SVGAGI (reference sequence). The CDR3 spans 15 residues. This CDR3 reads CASSPRTGGTYEQYF. The DNA for the CDR3 is TGTGCCAGCAGTCCTAGGACAGGGGGTACCTACGAGCAGTACTTC.

The chain links TRBV28 to TRBJ2-4, with TRBD1 matching 7 bases. V shed 3 bases and J 6 bases; nucleotides not matched to a gene: 8. Germline assignment: CDR1 MDHEN and CDR2 SYDVKM. CDR3 length equals 15 residues. Written as DNA, the CDR3 is TGTGCCAGCAGTTTTATGTCCGCAGGGGGAAACATTCAGTACTTC. It codes for CASSFMSAGGNIQYF.

This clone was detected only a few times. This sequence joins TRBV6-5 and TRBJ2-1; the match to TRBD2 covers 10 bases. After removal of 2 bases from V and 9 bases from J, the junction contained 7 bases not matched to a gene. The CDR3 is 15 residues long. CDR1 MNHEY and CDR2 SVGAGI come from the germline V gene. CDR3 protein: CASSYGLAGAGEQFF. CDR3 nucleotides: TGTGCCAGCAGTTACGGGCTAGCGGGAGCGGGTGAGCAGTTCTTC.

V and J are TRBV30 and TRBJ1-2, with a possible D match to TRBD1 (6 bases). Germline lookup yields CDR1 GTSNPN and CDR2 SVGIG (reference sequence). There are 15 residues in the CDR3. V was cut by 1 base and J by 3 bases, with 15 bases left in between. The CDR3 DNA reads TGTGCCTGGAGTGCCTTTAACAGGGCCGACTATGGCTACACCTTC. Amino acid sequence: CAWSAFNRADYGYTF. Complete variable domain (other parts from reference TRBV30 and TRBJ1-2): SQTIHQWPATLVQPVGSPLSLECTVEGTSNPNLYWYRQAAGRGLQLLFYSVGIGQISSEVPQNLSASRPQDRQFILSSKKLLLSDSGFYLCAWSAFNRADYGYTFGSGTRLTVV.

This clone was observed a few times. The sample contains more than one DNA sequence encoding this CDR3. The CDR3 loop is CASSRGTEAFF. The CDR3 DNA sequence: TGCGCCAGCAGCAGGGGCACTGAAGCTTTCTTT. This chain connects TRBV5-1 to TRBJ1-1; maybe TRBD1 (5 bases). V was shortened by 4 bases and J by 4 bases, with 5 bases between the two germline ends. In germline, CDR1 is SGHRS, CDR2 YFSETQ. CDR3 size: 11 residues.

The V gene is TRBV5-1, the J gene TRBJ2-5, with TRBD2 matching 11 bases. CDR3 length: 15 residues. The trim removed 5 bases at V and 2 bases at J, leaving 5 bases unmatched. In germline, CDR1 is SGHRS, CDR2 YFSETQ. CDR3 sequence: CASSKGTSGQETQYF. The CDR3 DNA is TGCGCCAGCAGTAAAGGGACTAGCGGACAAGAGACCCAGTACTTC.

Worth noting for this clone: Other nucleotide sequences in the sample specify the same CDR3. The CDR3: CASSLAGGSYEQYF. CDR3 in DNA: TGTGCCAGCAGCTTGGCGGGAGGATCCTACGAGCAGTACTTC. The gene calls are TRBV5-4 and TRBJ2-7; 7 bases line up with TRBD2. Trimming removed 0 bases from V and 1 base from J; junction bases left unmatched: 1. The CDR3 is 14 residues long. Germline-derived CDR1 and CDR2 are SGHNT and YYREEE (reference sequence). Together with reference TRBV5-4 and TRBJ2-7, the CDR3 gives the full variable domain: ETGVTQSPTHLIKTRGQQVTLRCSSQSGHNTVSWYQQALGQGPQFIFQYYREEENGRGNFPPRFSGLQFPNYSSELNVNALELDDSALYLCASSLAGGSYEQYFGPGTRLTVT.